These 31 T cell receptor beta chains came from one sample sequenced in a study of shared clonotypes between healthy human individuals (dated by TCRdb to about 2020). Libraries were prepared through the immunoSEQ multiplex PCR assay. Drawn from immuneACCESS, this table holds only the in-frame rearrangements with V and J called that TCRdb kept. Clones are partly lost; checked studies trace under half to an unresolved V gene and leave the rest unexplained. This sample gives about 530,000 clones in total; 90% to 97% of them show up just once. The top ten clonotypes cover 0.06% of the sample. The sequenced sample was naive CD4+ T cells sorted from blood. In the paper's terms, the cell subset or site label means: CD45RA+ positively selected. The receptors were sampled from a woman aged 25 to 39 in good health.

The J gene is TRBJ2-5, the V gene TRBV6-5; the match to TRBD2 covers 7 bases. CDR3 length: 16 residues. With 0 bases clipped from V and 5 bases from J, the junction kept 9 bases outside the gene matches. Germline CDR1 is MNHEY and CDR2 is SVGAGI. The CDR3 nucleotides are TGTGCCAGCAGTTACTCGGGAGGGCCGGGTGTGGAGACCCAGTACTTC. Its translation is CASSYSGGPGVETQYF.

The rearrangement uses TRBV6-1 and TRBJ1-5, with a possible D match to TRBD1 (6 bases). There are 14 residues in the CDR3. The V gene's germline CDR1 is MNHNS and CDR2 SASEGT. Trimming cost V 1 base and J 6 bases, with 10 bases left between them. The CDR3 sequence is CASSEGAGVQPQHF. CDR3 nucleotides: TGTGCCAGCAGTGAAGGGGCAGGGGTTCAGCCCCAGCATTTT.

The rearrangement links TRBV28 to TRBJ1-2; D perhaps matches TRBD1 (5 bases). Germline-derived CDR1 and CDR2 are MDHEN and SYDVKM. This CDR3 is built from 11 residues. Trimming shortened V by 11 bases and J by 8 bases, and 15 bases separated the two germline ends. CDR3 sequence: CALRGNGGYTF. CDR3 DNA: TGTGCCCTACGGGGGAATGGAGGCTACACCTTC.

The rearrangement uses TRBV18 and TRBJ2-7, with TRBD2 identical over 11 bases. V was clipped by 1 base and J by 6 bases; unmatched bases: 11. This CDR3 contains 17 residues. Germline lookup yields CDR1 KGHSH and CDR2 LQKENI. This CDR3 reads CASSPRGLAGGPGEQYF. The CDR3 coding sequence is TGTGCCAGCTCACCACGGGGTTTAGCGGGAGGGCCGGGCGAGCAGTACTTC.

The V call is TRBV6-5, the J call TRBJ1-4; 7 nucleotides align to TRBD1. Unmatched junction bases numbered 9, after V lost 0 bases and J lost 8 bases. This CDR3 has 16 residues. Germline assignment: CDR1 MNHEY and CDR2 SVGAGI. The chain's CDR3 is CASSYSTGDKREKLFF. DNA of the CDR3: TGTGCCAGCAGTTACTCCACAGGGGACAAGAGGGAAAAACTGTTTTTT.

The CDR3 here is CASSPGQSTDTQYF. The CDR3 DNA sequence: TGTGCCAGCAGTCCGGGACAGAGCACAGATACGCAGTATTTT. This chain uses TRBV27 with TRBJ2-3, with TRBD1 matching 7 bases. This CDR3 has 14 amino acids. The germline V gene has CDR1 MNHEY and CDR2 SMNVEV (reference sequence). Unmatched junction bases numbered 2, after V lost 5 bases and J lost 0 bases.

This chain links TRBV27 with TRBJ1-1, with D perhaps matching TRBD1 (6 bases). The CDR3 has 12 residues. V shed 5 bases and J shed 4 bases, with 8 bases lying between them. Per the germline V gene, CDR1 is MNHEY and CDR2 is SMNVEV (reference sequence). CDR3 amino acids: CASSRRGTEAFF. In nucleotides, the CDR3 is TGTGCCAGCAGTCGCAGGGGCACTGAAGCTTTCTTT.

The chain is built from TRBV29-1 and TRBJ2-2, with unresolved D. Germline values: CDR1 SQVTM, CDR2 ANQGSEA. CDR3 length equals 11 residues. V lost 4 bases and J 5 bases, leaving 5 bases between the germline ends. The CDR3 coding sequence is TGCAGCGTTGTCGGTACCGGGGAGCTGTTTTTT. Translated: CSVVGTGELFF.

V and J are TRBV5-1 and TRBJ2-7; perhaps TRBD1 as D (6 bases). The CDR3 has 14 amino acids. Germline V gives CDR1 SGHRS, CDR2 YFSETQ. The V gene lost 7 bases and the J gene lost 2 bases, with 16 bases spanning the gap. The chain's CDR3 is CASATGTTAYEQYF. As DNA, the CDR3 is TGCGCCAGCGCCACCGGGACAACAGCCTACGAGCAGTACTTC. Variable domain in full (rest from reference TRBV5-1 and TRBJ2-7): KAGVTQTPRYLIKTRGQQVTLSCSPISGHRSVSWYQQTPGQGLQFLFEYFSETQRNKGNFPGRFSGRQFSNSRSEMNVSTLELGDSALYLCASATGTTAYEQYFGPGTRLTVT.

The chain employs TRBV7-1 and TRBJ1-5; D not resolved. TRBV7-1 is designated an ORF whose function remains uncertain. V was shortened by 4 bases and J by 0 bases, with 10 bases between the two germline ends. The CDR3 sequence is 15 residues long. CDR3 residues: CASSWVDDSNQPQHF. The CDR3, as DNA: TGTGCCAGCAGCTGGGTCGACGATAGCAATCAGCCCCAGCATTTT.

This chain uses TRBV7-2 with TRBJ2-7; TRBD2 matches at 8 bases. The germline V gene has CDR1 SGHTA and CDR2 FQGNSA. Unmatched junction bases numbered 1, after V lost 0 bases and J lost 3 bases. CDR3 size: 14 residues. CDR3 protein: CASSLARGDYEQYF. The CDR3 nucleotides read TGTGCCAGCAGCTTAGCGCGGGGGGACTACGAGCAGTACTTC.

This clone was recorded once. The rearrangement links TRBV4-1 to TRBJ1-2; maybe TRBD1 (6 bases). The CDR3 is 14 amino acids. The V gene's germline CDR1 is MGHRA and CDR2 YSYEKL. V lost 4 bases to trimming and J lost 6 bases, with 15 bases between them. This CDR3 is CASSPPQGVDGYTF. The CDR3, as DNA: TGCGCCAGCAGCCCACCACAGGGAGTCGATGGCTACACCTTC.

The rearrangement uses TRBV5-1 and TRBJ2-2; D perhaps matches TRBD2 (5 bases). This CDR3 has 15 amino acids. The germline V and J ends were trimmed by 7 bases and 3 bases, with 16 bases remaining between them. The germline V gene encodes CDR1 SGHRS and CDR2 YFSETQ. Here the CDR3 DNA reads TGCGCCAGCCACCCCTCGCCCGGGGACACCGGGGAGCTGTTTTTT. Amino acid sequence: CASHPSPGDTGELFF. Drawing the rest from reference TRBV5-1 and TRBJ2-2, the complete variable domain is KAGVTQTPRYLIKTRGQQVTLSCSPISGHRSVSWYQQTPGQGLQFLFEYFSETQRNKGNFPGRFSGRQFSNSRSEMNVSTLELGDSALYLCASHPSPGDTGELFFGEGSRLTVL.

The CDR3 DNA sequence: TGTGCCAGCTCACGGAGACAGGGCAACCACAATGAGCAGTTCTTC. Encoded protein: CASSRRQGNHNEQFF. The chain links TRBV18 to TRBJ2-1; TRBD1 matches 7 bases. This CDR3 has 15 amino acids. From germline, CDR1 is KGHSH and CDR2 LQKENI. Trimming cost V 4 bases and J 5 bases; bases outside gene matches: 8.

This chain joins TRBV4-1 and TRBJ2-2, with D tentatively TRBD1 (5 bases). CDR1 MGHRA and CDR2 YSYEKL come from the germline V gene. The CDR3 is made up of 14 amino acids. Trimming pared 4 bases from V and 1 base from J, leaving 7 bases between. CDR3 sequence (DNA): TGCGCCAGCAGCCGGGGCTGGAACACCGGGGAGCTGTTTTTT. Protein sequence: CASSRGWNTGELFF.

The chain has TRBV7-3 and TRBJ2-3; tentatively, D is TRBD2 (5 bases). Trimming shortened V by 4 bases and J by 2 bases, and 13 bases separated the two germline ends. Germline CDR1 and CDR2: SGHTA and FQGTGA. The CDR3 runs 15 residues. The CDR3, as DNA: TGTGCCAGCAGCTCGCGGGCTAGCCTCACAGATACGCAGTATTTT. Translated, it gives CASSSRASLTDTQYF.

The rearrangement uses TRBV27 and TRBJ2-7, with D perhaps matching TRBD2 (5 bases). Germline loops: CDR1 MNHEY, CDR2 SMNVEV (reference sequence). V was pared by 2 bases and J by 5 bases, with 13 bases between. CDR3 size: 14 residues. The CDR3 protein is CASSLNGGSHEQYF. DNA of the CDR3: TGTGCCAGCAGTTTAAACGGCGGGTCCCACGAGCAGTACTTC.

The J gene is TRBJ2-2, the V gene TRBV5-1; D perhaps matches TRBD2 (6 bases). Germline CDR1 SGHRS, CDR2 YFSETQ. Deletions cut 0 bases from V and 4 bases from J, with 13 bases between. The CDR3 sequence is 16 residues long. The CDR3 nucleotides read TGCGCCAGCAGCTTGGTTGGCGGGATCTTCACCGGGGAGCTGTTTTTT. Amino acid sequence: CASSLVGGIFTGELFF.

V is TRBV23-1 and J is TRBJ2-7, with 8 positions matching TRBD1. TRBV23-1 is an open reading frame, and its role is uncertain. The CDR3 consists of 16 residues. Losses at the gene ends were 3 bases for V and 1 base for J; bases not matched to a gene: 8. The CDR3: CASSHRRTGWSYEQYF. In DNA form, the CDR3 reads TGCGCCAGCAGTCACCGCCGGACAGGGTGGTCCTACGAGCAGTACTTC.

The V and J genes are TRBV28 and TRBJ1-6, with TRBD1 as a possible D gene (5 bases). In germline, CDR1 is MDHEN, CDR2 SYDVKM. This CDR3 region has 16 residues. V lost 4 bases and J 5 bases, leaving 15 bases between the germline ends. This chain's CDR3 is CASSSTESFHNSPLHF. In nucleotides, the CDR3 is TGTGCCAGCAGTTCGACAGAAAGCTTTCATAATTCACCCCTCCACTTT.

This chain uses TRBV11-2 with TRBJ1-4, with D unresolved. Trimming shortened V by 3 bases and J by 7 bases, and 12 bases separated the two germline ends. Looked up from germline, CDR1 is SGHAT and CDR2 is FQNNGV. There are 14 residues in the CDR3. The CDR3 region is CASSFRVRGEKLFF. CDR3 bases: TGTGCCAGCAGCTTCCGGGTTCGGGGTGAAAAACTGTTTTTT.

The J gene is TRBJ1-4, the V gene TRBV6-5, with 10 bases fitting TRBD1. This CDR3 has 15 residues. V lost 4 bases to trimming and J lost 7 bases; unmatched junction nucleotides: 6. Germline V gene sequence: CDR1 MNHEY, CDR2 SVGAGI. CDR3 nucleotides: TGTGCCAGCAGTTCCCCTAGGGACAGGGGTGAAAAACTGTTTTTT. Encoded protein: CASSSPRDRGEKLFF.

The chain is built from TRBV5-6 and TRBJ2-7; 11 bases align to TRBD2. This CDR3 is 15 amino acids long. The J segment lost 7 bases and the V segment lost 0 bases, leaving 6 bases of the junction unmatched. Germline V gives CDR1 SGHDT, CDR2 YYEEEE. The CDR3 here is CASSLGGLADNEQYF. CDR3 DNA sequence: TGTGCCAGCAGCTTGGGGGGACTAGCGGACAATGAGCAGTACTTC.

The chain is built from TRBV28 and TRBJ1-3; D perhaps matches TRBD1 (6 bases). Deletions cut 1 base from V and 3 bases from J, with 16 bases between. CDR1 MDHEN and CDR2 SYDVKM come from the germline V gene. CDR3 length equals 17 residues. In DNA form, the CDR3 reads TGTGCCAGCAGTTTATCCCGAGGGGGGGCGCTTGGAAACACCATATATTTT. Protein: CASSLSRGGALGNTIYF.

This clone was detected once. The chain recombines TRBV4-3 with TRBJ2-2; D uncertain. The CDR3 is 14 residues long. Looked up from germline, CDR1 is LGHNA and CDR2 is YSLEER. With 1 base removed from V and 0 bases from J, the gap between germline ends came to 3 bases. The CDR3: CASSQATNTGELFF. For the CDR3, the DNA is TGCGCCAGCAGCCAAGCCACGAACACCGGGGAGCTGTTTTTT.

The chain uses TRBV5-1 and TRBJ2-1; TRBD2 agrees at 10 bases. This CDR3 has 13 amino acids. CDR1 and CDR2 (germline): SGHRS, YFSETQ. The trim removed 4 bases at V and 8 bases at J, leaving 3 bases unmatched. The CDR3 spells CASSPSGRDEQFF. CDR3 DNA: TGCGCCAGCAGCCCGAGCGGGAGGGATGAGCAGTTCTTC.

This chain joins TRBV20-1 and TRBJ2-1; D unresolved. Trimming cost V 0 bases and J 10 bases, with 4 bases left between them. This CDR3 spans 10 amino acids. Germline lookup yields CDR1 DFQATT and CDR2 SNEGSKA (reference sequence). This chain's CDR3 is CSARDREQFF. The CDR3 nucleotides are TGCAGTGCTAGAGACCGGGAGCAGTTCTTC.

The chain joins TRBV30 to TRBJ2-3; no definite D call. Germline V lookup: CDR1 GTSNPN, CDR2 SVGIG (reference sequence). There are 13 residues in the CDR3. The V end was cut by 3 bases, the J end by 2 bases, with 9 bases between. The CDR3 region is CAWSLENTDTQYF. The CDR3 nucleotides are TGTGCCTGGAGCCTTGAAAACACAGATACGCAGTATTTT. Filled out from reference TRBV30 and TRBJ2-3, the complete variable domain reads SQTIHQWPATLVQPVGSPLSLECTVEGTSNPNLYWYRQAAGRGLQLLFYSVGIGQISSEVPQNLSASRPQDRQFILSSKKLLLSDSGFYLCAWSLENTDTQYFGPGTRLTVL.

As for this clone: The sample carries other DNA sequences with the same CDR3. The V call is TRBV19, the J call TRBJ2-1, with D tentatively TRBD1 or TRBD2 (6 bases each). Germline assignment: CDR1 LNHDA and CDR2 SQIVND (reference sequence). The CDR3 consists of 15 residues. Trimming took off 3 bases at V and 2 bases at J, with 11 bases between the two ends. In nucleotides, the CDR3 is TGTGCCAGTAGTATCGCCGGGGGCCCCTACAATGAGCAGTTCTTC. Its protein is CASSIAGGPYNEQFF.

The CDR3 loop reads CASSETTSTSEQFF. The CDR3 nucleotides are TGTGCCAGCAGTGAAACGACTAGTACTAGTGAGCAGTTCTTC. V gene TRBV28 combines with J gene TRBJ2-1; TRBD2 might be the D (6 bases). In germline, CDR1 is MDHEN, CDR2 SYDVKM. The CDR3 is made up of 14 amino acids. V was cut by 5 bases and J by 9 bases, with 17 bases left in between.

The genes are TRBV28 and TRBJ2-7; the match to TRBD2 covers 7 bases. Germline lookup yields CDR1 MDHEN and CDR2 SYDVKM. The V gene end was trimmed by 7 bases and the J gene end by 1 base; junction bases not matched to a gene: 10. The CDR3 runs 15 residues. In nucleotides, the CDR3 is TGTGCCAGCATGGCTGCTAGCGGTGGTTCCTACGAGCAGTACTTC. Translated, it gives CASMAASGGSYEQYF.